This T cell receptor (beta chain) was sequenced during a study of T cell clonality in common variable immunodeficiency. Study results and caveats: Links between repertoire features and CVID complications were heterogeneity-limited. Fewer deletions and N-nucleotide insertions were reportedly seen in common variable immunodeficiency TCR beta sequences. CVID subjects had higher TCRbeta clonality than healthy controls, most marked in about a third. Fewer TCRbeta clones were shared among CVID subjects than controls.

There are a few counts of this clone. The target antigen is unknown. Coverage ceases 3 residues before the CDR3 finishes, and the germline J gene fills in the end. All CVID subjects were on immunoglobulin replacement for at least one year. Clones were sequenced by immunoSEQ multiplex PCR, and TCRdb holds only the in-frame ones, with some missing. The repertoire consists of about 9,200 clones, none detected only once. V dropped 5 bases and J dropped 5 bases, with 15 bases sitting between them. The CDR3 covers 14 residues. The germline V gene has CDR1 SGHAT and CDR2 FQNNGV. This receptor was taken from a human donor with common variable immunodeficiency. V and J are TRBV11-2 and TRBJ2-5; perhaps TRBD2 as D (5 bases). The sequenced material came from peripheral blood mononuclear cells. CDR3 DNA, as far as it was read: TGTGCCAGCAGCCGTACTAACGTAGCGGAGACC. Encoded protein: CASSRTNVAET. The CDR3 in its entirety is CASSRTNVAETQYF.